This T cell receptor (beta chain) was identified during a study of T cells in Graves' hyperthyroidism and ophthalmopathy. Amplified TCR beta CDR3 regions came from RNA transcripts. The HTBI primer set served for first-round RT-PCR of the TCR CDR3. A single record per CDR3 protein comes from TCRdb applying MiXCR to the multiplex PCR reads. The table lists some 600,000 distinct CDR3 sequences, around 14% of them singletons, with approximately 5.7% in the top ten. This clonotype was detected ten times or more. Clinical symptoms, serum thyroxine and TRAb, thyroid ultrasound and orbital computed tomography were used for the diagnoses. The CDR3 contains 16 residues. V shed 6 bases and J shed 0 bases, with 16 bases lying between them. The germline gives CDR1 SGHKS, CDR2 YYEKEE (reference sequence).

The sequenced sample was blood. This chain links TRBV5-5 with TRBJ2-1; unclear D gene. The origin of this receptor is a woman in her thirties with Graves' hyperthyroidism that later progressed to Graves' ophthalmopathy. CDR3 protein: CASTTLGGGSYNEQFF. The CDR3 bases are TGTGCCAGCACCACTTTGGGCGGCGGCTCCTACAATGAGCAGTTCTTC.